Listed here are 19 T cell receptor beta chains from one sample, sequenced in a study of beta chain features in type 1 diabetes. Whole-study findings and limits: Patients with Type 1 diabetes showed moderately but significantly shorter TCRB CDR3s in all four CD4+ subsets.

These TCRs' antigens remain unknown. The investigators reverse transcribed all of the isolated RNA, so they sequenced expressed TCRB transcripts. The data were produced by immunoSEQ multiplex PCR, yet TCRdb's version contains in-frame clones alone and is incomplete. The repertoire holds fewer than 400,000 clones, with around 9.3% as singletons. The specimen was central memory CD4+ T cells from blood. These TCRs come from a man aged 30 to 45 with type 1 diabetes.

This clone was counted only a few times. The rearrangement links TRBV5-6 to TRBJ1-3; 9 bases map to TRBD1. Germline trimming cut 5 bases from V and 4 bases from J; bases unmatched to any gene: 4. Germline V gives CDR1 SGHDT, CDR2 YYEEEE. The CDR3 extends over 14 amino acids. The CDR3 DNA is TGTGCCAGCAGTGACAGGGGGGCCGGAAACACCATATATTTT. This translates into CASSDRGAGNTIYF.

Only a few counts were recorded for this clone. V gene TRBV30 combines with J gene TRBJ2-3; TRBD2 aligns across 9 bases. Per the germline V gene, CDR1 is GTSNPN and CDR2 is SVGIG (reference sequence). The CDR3 has 15 residues. V lost 1 base and J lost 4; bases outside the gene matches: 6. The CDR3 loop is CAWSGSGGSADTQYF. CDR3 in DNA: TGTGCCTGGAGTGGTAGCGGGGGCTCCGCAGATACGCAGTATTTT.

This clone showed up just a few times. V gene TRBV6-5 combines with J gene TRBJ2-5; 8 bases fit TRBD2. Germline loops: CDR1 MNHEY, CDR2 SVGAGI. Trimming removed 7 bases from V and 9 bases from J; junction bases left unmatched: 16. The CDR3 has 15 residues. CDR3 region: CASNEAGGQARAQYF. In nucleotides, the CDR3 is TGTGCCAGCAATGAGGCGGGGGGCCAGGCTAGGGCCCAGTACTTC.

CDR3 residues: CARAGAGAAEQYF. DNA for the CDR3: TGTGCCAGAGCCGGGGCAGGGGCGGCCGAGCAGTACTTC. The chain uses TRBV2 and TRBJ2-7; D is perhaps TRBD1 (6 bases). CDR3 size: 13 residues. V was trimmed by 9 bases and J by 6 bases, leaving 18 bases between them. Germline CDR1 SNHLY, CDR2 FYNNEI.

The chain's CDR3 is CASRPIAGGLRETQYF. CDR3 coding DNA: TGTGCCAGCAGACCAATAGCGGGGGGGCTCCGCGAGACCCAGTACTTC. The J gene is TRBJ2-5, the V gene TRBV11-2; 11 nucleotides match TRBD2. Per the germline V gene, CDR1 is SGHAT and CDR2 is FQNNGV. With 6 bases clipped from V and 5 bases from J, the junction kept 11 bases outside the gene matches. This CDR3 is 16 amino acids long.

In this sample, this clone turned up a few times. This specimen includes other DNA sequences encoding the same CDR3. The chain links TRBV29-1 to TRBJ2-6; D possibly uses TRBD1 or TRBD2 (6 bases each). This CDR3 has 14 amino acids. Trimming shortened V by 2 bases and J by 2 bases, and 7 bases separated the two germline ends. Germline V gene lookup returns CDR1 SQVTM and CDR2 ANQGSEA. The CDR3 sequence: CSVERGPGANVLTF. In DNA, the CDR3 is TGCAGCGTTGAACGGGGGCCTGGGGCCAACGTCCTGACTTTC.

The gene calls are TRBV29-1 and TRBJ2-7, with D perhaps matching TRBD1 (5 bases). This CDR3 has 12 amino acids. Germline CDR1 reads SQVTM; CDR2 reads ANQGSEA. V was cut by 2 bases and J by 7 bases, with 12 bases left in between. The CDR3 here is CSVEFQGREQYF. The CDR3 DNA reads as TGCAGCGTTGAATTTCAGGGCAGGGAGCAGTACTTC.

Only a few counts were recorded for this clone. The chain carries TRBV7-2 and TRBJ2-5; D is ambiguous. The CDR3 contains 13 residues. Germline V gives CDR1 SGHTA, CDR2 FQGNSA. V was trimmed by 1 base and J by 5 bases, leaving 8 bases between them. The CDR3 is CASSLGVSETQYF. CDR3 DNA sequence: TGTGCCAGCAGCTTAGGGGTGTCCGAGACCCAGTACTTC.

Ten or more counts support this clone. The rearrangement joins TRBV7-2 to TRBJ2-1; D possibly corresponds to TRBD1 (5 bases). Per the germline V gene, CDR1 is SGHTA and CDR2 is FQGNSA. Trimming took off 1 base at V and 6 bases at J, with 10 bases between the two ends. This CDR3 has 14 amino acids. The CDR3 sequence: CASSLGTHSNEQFF. Written as DNA, the CDR3 is TGTGCCAGCAGCTTAGGGACACATTCCAATGAGCAGTTCTTC.

V is TRBV7-9 and J is TRBJ2-7; D may be TRBD1 or TRBD2 (6 bases each). V was clipped by 2 bases and J by 6 bases, with 20 bases between them. This CDR3 region has 16 residues. The germline V gene encodes CDR1 SEHNR and CDR2 FQNEAQ (reference sequence). The CDR3 is CASSLNVGGIVAEQYF. In DNA form, the CDR3 reads TGTGCCAGCAGCTTAAATGTGGGGGGCATCGTGGCCGAGCAGTACTTC.

This clone was seen a few times. The chain is built from TRBV11-3 and TRBJ1-1; D uncertain. There are 15 residues in the CDR3. Trimming removed 4 bases from V and 0 bases from J, with 12 bases in between. Germline CDR1 SGHNT, CDR2 YENEEA. The CDR3 here is CASSSAGYMNTEAFF. In DNA form, the CDR3 reads TGTGCCAGCAGCTCCGCAGGTTACATGAACACTGAAGCTTTCTTT.

The J gene is TRBJ1-2, the V gene TRBV2; 7 nucleotides align to TRBD1. CDR3 length: 14 amino acids. The junction had 3 bases not matched to a gene; V was cut back by 4 bases and J by 1 base. Germline V CDR1 and CDR2: SNHLY, FYNNEI. The CDR3 protein is CASSGRDSNYGYTF. DNA for the CDR3: TGTGCCAGCAGTGGCCGGGACAGTAACTATGGCTACACCTTC.

V is TRBV5-8 and J is TRBJ2-1, with D uncertain. This CDR3 is 17 amino acids long. Germline CDR1 is SGHTS and CDR2 is YDEGEE. Trimming removed 0 bases from V and 0 bases from J, with 13 bases in between. The CDR3, as DNA: TGTGCCAGCAGCTTGGAGTTATTAACGAGCTCCTACAATGAGCAGTTCTTC. It is translated as CASSLELLTSSYNEQFF.

The chain is built from TRBV29-1 and TRBJ2-5; 9 nucleotides align to TRBD1. V lost 8 bases and J lost 2; bases outside the gene matches: 6. Germline V lookup: CDR1 SQVTM, CDR2 ANQGSEA. The CDR3 length is 13 residues. The CDR3 DNA sequence: TGCAGCTCCAAAGGACAGGGGCAAGAGACCCAGTACTTC. Amino acid sequence: CSSKGQGQETQYF.

This clone was counted between two and nine times. Other DNA sequences in the same sample also yield this CDR3. The genes are TRBV20-1 and TRBJ2-3; no reliable D call. CDR1 is DFQATT and CDR2 is SNEGSKA in the germline V gene (reference sequence). V was trimmed by 5 bases and J by 0 bases, leaving 3 bases between them. There are 11 residues in the CDR3. This CDR3 is CSALSTDTQYF. The CDR3 bases are TGCAGTGCTCTGAGCACAGATACGCAGTATTTT.

This clone was seen more than once but under ten times. Different DNA sequences within this sample yield the same CDR3. This chain uses TRBV7-2 with TRBJ2-5; no clear D gene. Per germline, CDR1 SGHTA and CDR2 FQGNSA. V dropped 0 bases and J dropped 1 base, with 3 bases sitting between them. The CDR3 spans 13 residues. CDR3 residues: CASSLAPQETQYF. CDR3 in DNA: TGTGCCAGCAGCTTAGCCCCCCAAGAGACCCAGTACTTC. The full variable domain, its missing parts supplied by reference TRBV7-2 and TRBJ2-5, is GAGVSQSPSNKVTEKGKDVELRCDPISGHTALYWYRQSLGQGLEFLIYFQGNSAPDKSGLPSDRFSAERTGGSVSTLTIQRTQQEDSAVYLCASSLAPQETQYFGPGTRLLVL.

The genes are TRBV7-9 and TRBJ2-1, with TRBD1 matching over 7 bases. The V gene's germline CDR1 is SEHNR and CDR2 FQNEAQ (reference sequence). V dropped 1 base and J dropped 2; count of bases not matched to a gene: 5. CDR3 size: 16 residues. In nucleotides, the CDR3 is TGTGCCAGCAGCTTAGGCTCCGGGACAGCCTACAATGAGCAGTTCTTC. The encoded protein is CASSLGSGTAYNEQFF.

The rearrangement uses TRBV6-5 and TRBJ1-4, with D perhaps TRBD1 (6 bases). The CDR3 is made up of 14 amino acids. Germline CDR1 and CDR2: MNHEY and SVGAGI. The ends were cut back, 6 bases at V and 13 bases at J, with 21 bases in the middle. As DNA, the CDR3 is TGTGCCAGCAGCCAGGACACCAGGGGCCGGGGACTGTTTTTT. Encoded protein: CASSQDTRGRGLFF.

This chain joins TRBV5-4 and TRBJ1-6; 9 bases fit TRBD1. Germline values: CDR1 SGHNT, CDR2 YYREEE (reference sequence). This CDR3 has 17 residues. The J segment lost 5 bases and the V segment lost 3 bases, leaving 9 bases of the junction unmatched. The CDR3 is CASSWGQGAQNNSPLHF. CDR3 sequence (DNA): TGTGCCAGCAGCTGGGGACAGGGCGCCCAGAATAATTCACCCCTCCACTTT.